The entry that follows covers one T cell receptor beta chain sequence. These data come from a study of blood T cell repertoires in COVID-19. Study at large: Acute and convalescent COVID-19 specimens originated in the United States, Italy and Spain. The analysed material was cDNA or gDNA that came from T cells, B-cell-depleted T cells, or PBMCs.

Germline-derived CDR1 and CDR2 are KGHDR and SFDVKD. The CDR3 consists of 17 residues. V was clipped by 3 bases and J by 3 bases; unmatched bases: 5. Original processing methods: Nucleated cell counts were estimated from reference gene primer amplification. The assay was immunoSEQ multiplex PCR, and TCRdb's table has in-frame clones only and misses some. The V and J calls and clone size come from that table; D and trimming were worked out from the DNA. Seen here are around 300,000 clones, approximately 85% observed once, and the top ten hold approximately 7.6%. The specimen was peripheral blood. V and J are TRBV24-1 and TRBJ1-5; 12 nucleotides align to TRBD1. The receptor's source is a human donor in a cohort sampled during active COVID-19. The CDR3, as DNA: TGTGCCACCAGTGATACCGGGACAGGGGGCCACAATCAGCCCCAGCATTTT. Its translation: CATSDTGTGGHNQPQHF.